This TCR beta chain was obtained from a study of tumor and adjacent non-tumor tissue in lung cancer. Findings of the study overall: Shorter survival was associated with higher TCR diversity in tumors.

The V end was cut by 6 bases, the J end by 1 base, with 18 bases between. CDR1 KGHDR and CDR2 SFDVKD come from the germline V gene. The CDR3 is 17 residues long. No cell sorting was done before RNA was extracted from the tissue. More than 3 cm separated this lung sample from the edge of the tumor. The library came from three nested PCR rounds adapted from ARM-PCR protocols. TCRdb re-called the multiplex PCR reads with MiXCR, one entry per CDR3 protein. The sample records 100,000 or so distinct CDR3 sequences, roughly two thirds being singletons. This clonotype was recorded many times. The antigen remains undetermined.

Sample: distant non-tumor lung tissue. The rearrangement links TRBV24-1 to TRBJ1-5; D perhaps matches TRBD1 (6 bases). This clonotype was obtained from a young man with non-small cell lung cancer. CDR3 DNA: TGTGCCACCAGTCCGGGGCAGGGGCAGGGGAGCAATCAGCCCCAGCATTTT. Its translation: CATSPGQGQGSNQPQHF.